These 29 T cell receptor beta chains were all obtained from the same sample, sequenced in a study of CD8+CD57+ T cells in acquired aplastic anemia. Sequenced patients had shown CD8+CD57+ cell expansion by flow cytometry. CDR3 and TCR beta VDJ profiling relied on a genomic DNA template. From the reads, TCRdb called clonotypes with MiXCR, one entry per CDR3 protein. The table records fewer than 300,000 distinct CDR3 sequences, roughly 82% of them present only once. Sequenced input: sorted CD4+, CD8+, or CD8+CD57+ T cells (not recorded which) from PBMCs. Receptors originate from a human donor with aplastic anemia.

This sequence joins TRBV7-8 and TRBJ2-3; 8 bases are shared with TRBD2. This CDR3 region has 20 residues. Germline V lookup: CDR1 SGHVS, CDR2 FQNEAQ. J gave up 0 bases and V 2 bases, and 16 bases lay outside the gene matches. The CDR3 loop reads CASSLKGGSGGTHSTDTQYF. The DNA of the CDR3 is TGTGCCAGCAGCTTAAAAGGAGGCAGCGGGGGAACTCATAGCACAGATACGCAGTATTTT.

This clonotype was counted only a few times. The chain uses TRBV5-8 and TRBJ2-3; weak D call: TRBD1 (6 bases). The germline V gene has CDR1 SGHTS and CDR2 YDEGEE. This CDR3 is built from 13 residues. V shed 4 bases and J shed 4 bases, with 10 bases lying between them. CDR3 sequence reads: CASSDEGADTQYF. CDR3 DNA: TGTGCCAGCAGCGACGAGGGGGCAGATACGCAGTATTTT.

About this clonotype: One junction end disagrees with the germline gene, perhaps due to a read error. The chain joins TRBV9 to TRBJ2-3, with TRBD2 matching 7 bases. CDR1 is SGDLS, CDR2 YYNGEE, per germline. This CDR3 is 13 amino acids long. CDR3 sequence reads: CASGDGGNNQYFF. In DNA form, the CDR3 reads TGTGCCAGCGGAGACGGGGGGAACAATCAGTACTTCTTT.

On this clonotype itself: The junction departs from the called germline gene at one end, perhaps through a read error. The CDR3 is CASTNKANAVEHLF. The CDR3 DNA reads as TGTGCCAGCACCAACAAGGCCAACGCCGTTGAACACTTATTT. This sequence joins TRBV7-3 and TRBJ2-2; no reliable D call. The germline V gene has CDR1 SGHTA and CDR2 FQGTGA. This CDR3 has 14 amino acids.

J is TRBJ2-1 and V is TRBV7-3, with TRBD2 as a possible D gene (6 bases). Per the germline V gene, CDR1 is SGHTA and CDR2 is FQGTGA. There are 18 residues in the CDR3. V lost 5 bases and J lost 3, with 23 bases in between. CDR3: CASSATHPRDSRYNEQFF. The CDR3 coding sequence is TGTGCCAGCAGCGCCACCCACCCCCGGGACTCCCGCTACAATGAGCAGTTCTTC.

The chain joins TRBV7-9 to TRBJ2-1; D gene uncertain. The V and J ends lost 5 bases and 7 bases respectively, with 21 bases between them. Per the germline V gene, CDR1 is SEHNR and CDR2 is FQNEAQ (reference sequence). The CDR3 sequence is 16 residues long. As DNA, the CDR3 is TGTGCCAGCAGCCCCGCTATAGCAAGGACCACGAATGAGCAGTTCTTC. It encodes CASSPAIARTTNEQFF.

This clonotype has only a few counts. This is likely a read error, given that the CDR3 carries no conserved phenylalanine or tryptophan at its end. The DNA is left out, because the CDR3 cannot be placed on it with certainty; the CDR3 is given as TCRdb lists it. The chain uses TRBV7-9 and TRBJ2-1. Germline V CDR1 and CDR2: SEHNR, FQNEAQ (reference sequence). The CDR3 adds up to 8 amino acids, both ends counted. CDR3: CASSFQRS.

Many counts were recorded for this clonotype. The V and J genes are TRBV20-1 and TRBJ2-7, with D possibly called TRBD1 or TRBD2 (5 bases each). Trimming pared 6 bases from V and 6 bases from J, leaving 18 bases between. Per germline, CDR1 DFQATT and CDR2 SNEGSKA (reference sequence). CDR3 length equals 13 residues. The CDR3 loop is CSARGRPRREQYF. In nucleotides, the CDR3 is TGCAGTGCCCGGGGACGTCCCCGCCGCGAGCAGTACTTC.

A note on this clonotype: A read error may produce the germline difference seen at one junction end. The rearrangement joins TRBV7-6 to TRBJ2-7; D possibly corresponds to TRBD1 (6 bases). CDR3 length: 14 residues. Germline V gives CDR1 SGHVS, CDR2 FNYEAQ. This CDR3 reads CASSLSHGTKETQF. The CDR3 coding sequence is TGTGCCAGCAGCTTATCCCACGGGACAAAAGAGACGCAGTTC.

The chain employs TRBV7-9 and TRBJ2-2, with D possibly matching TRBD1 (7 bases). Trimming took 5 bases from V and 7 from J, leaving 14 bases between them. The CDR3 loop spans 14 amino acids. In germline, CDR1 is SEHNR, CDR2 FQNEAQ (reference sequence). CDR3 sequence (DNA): TGTGCCAGCAGCCAGGGGGGCGGAAACGGGGAGCTGTTTTTT. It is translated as CASSQGGGNGELFF.

The CDR3 DNA reads TGCGCCAGCAGCATAGACGGAGCAGCTAAACCCCTCCACTTT. This encodes CASSIDGAAKPLHF. The chain couples TRBV5-1 to TRBJ1-6; D unresolved. V gave up 4 bases and J gave up 12 bases, with 17 bases separating them. Looked up from germline, CDR1 is SGHRS and CDR2 is YFSETQ. The CDR3 consists of 14 residues.

The CDR3 reads CASSVGTSGTDEPYEQYV. The CDR3 nucleotides are TGTGCCAGCAGCGTGGGGACTAGCGGCACAGATGAGCCCTACGAGCAGTACGTC. The chain has TRBV9 and TRBJ2-7, with TRBD2 matching 11 bases. CDR1 and CDR2 (germline): SGDLS, YYNGEE. This CDR3 is 18 amino acids long. The V gene end was trimmed by 2 bases and the J gene end by 2 bases; junction bases not matched to a gene: 12.

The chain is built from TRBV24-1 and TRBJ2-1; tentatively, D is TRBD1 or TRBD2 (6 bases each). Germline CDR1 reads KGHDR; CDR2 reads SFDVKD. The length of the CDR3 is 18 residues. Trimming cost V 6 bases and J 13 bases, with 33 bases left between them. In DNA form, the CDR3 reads TGTGCCACCAGTATTACAGGGCAACCCCGCGGGACCTCCTACGAACAGTTCTTC. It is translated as CATSITGQPRGTSYEQFF.

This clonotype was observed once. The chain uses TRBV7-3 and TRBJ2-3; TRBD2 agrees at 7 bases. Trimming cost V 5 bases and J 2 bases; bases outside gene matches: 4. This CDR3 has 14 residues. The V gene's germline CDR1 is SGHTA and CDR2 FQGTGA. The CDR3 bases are TGTGCCAGCAGCCGAAGCGGGGTCACAGATACGCAGTATTTT. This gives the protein CASSRSGVTDTQYF.

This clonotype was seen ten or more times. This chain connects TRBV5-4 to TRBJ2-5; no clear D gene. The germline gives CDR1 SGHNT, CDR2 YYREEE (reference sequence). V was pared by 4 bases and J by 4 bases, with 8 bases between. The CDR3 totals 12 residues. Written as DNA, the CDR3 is TGTGCCAGCAGCCCGGTGGGAGAGACCCAGTACTTC. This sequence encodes CASSPVGETQYF.

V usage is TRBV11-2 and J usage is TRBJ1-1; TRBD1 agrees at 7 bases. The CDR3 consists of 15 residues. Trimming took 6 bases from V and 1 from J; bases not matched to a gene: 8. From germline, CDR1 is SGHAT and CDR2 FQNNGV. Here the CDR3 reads CASRSTGEWNTEAFF. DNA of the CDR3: TGTGCCAGCAGGTCAACAGGGGAATGGAACACTGAAGCTTTCTTT.

CDR3: CASSFHTNGTALSYEQYV. The DNA of the CDR3 is TGTGCCAGCAGCTTTCATACAAACGGGACGGCCCTTTCCTACGAGCAGTACGTC. The V call is TRBV7-9, the J call TRBJ2-7; D is tentatively TRBD1 or TRBD2 (5 bases each). Trimming left V 3 bases short and J 1 base short, with 22 bases between. There are 18 residues in the CDR3. The V gene's germline CDR1 is SEHNR and CDR2 FQNEAQ (reference sequence).

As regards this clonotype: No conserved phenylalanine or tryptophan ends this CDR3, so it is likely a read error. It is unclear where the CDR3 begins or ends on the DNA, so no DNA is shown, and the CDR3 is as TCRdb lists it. CDR3 sequence: CASSGGGRQGGSI. The chain combines TRBV9 with TRBJ2-5; TRBD1, the table's D call, lacks a check against the DNA. CDR1 and CDR2 (germline): SGDLS, YYNGEE. Counting both end residues, the CDR3 totals 13 amino acids.

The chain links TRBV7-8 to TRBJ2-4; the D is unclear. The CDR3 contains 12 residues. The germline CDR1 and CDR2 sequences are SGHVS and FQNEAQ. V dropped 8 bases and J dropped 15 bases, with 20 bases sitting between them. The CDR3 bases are TGTGCCAGCGGCGGAGCTGCAAACAGTACGTACTTC. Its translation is CASGGAANSTYF. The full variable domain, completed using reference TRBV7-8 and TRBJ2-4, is GAGVSQSPRYKVAKRGQDVALRCDPISGHVSLFWYQQALGQGPEFLTYFQNEAQLDKSGLPSDRFFAERPEGSVSTLKIQRTQQEDSAVYLCASGGAANSTYFGAGTRLSVL.

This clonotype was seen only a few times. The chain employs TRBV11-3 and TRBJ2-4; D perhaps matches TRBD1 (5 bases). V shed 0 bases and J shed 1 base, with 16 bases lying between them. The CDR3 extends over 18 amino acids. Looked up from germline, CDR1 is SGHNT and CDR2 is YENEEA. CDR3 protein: CASSLDLTVGSAKNIQYF. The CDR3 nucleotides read TGTGCCAGCAGCTTAGATCTGACAGTTGGTTCGGCCAAAAACATTCAGTACTTC.

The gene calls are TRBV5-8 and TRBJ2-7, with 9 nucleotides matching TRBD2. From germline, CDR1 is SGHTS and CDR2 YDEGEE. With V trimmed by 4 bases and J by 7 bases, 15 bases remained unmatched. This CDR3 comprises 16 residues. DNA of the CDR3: TGTGCCAGCAGCCCCCTTAGAAGCGGGGGGAGCGATGAGCAGTACGTC. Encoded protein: CASSPLRSGGSDEQYV.

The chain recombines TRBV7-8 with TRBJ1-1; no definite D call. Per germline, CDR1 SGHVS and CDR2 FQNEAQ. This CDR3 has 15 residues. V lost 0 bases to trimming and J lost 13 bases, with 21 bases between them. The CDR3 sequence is CASSLALGPNTEYFF. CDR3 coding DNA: TGTGCCAGCAGCTTAGCGCTAGGTCCCAACACTGAATATTTCTTT.

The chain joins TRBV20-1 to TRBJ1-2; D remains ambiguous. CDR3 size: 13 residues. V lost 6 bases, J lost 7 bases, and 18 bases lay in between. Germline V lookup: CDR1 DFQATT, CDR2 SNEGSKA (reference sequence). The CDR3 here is CSAALGRGGGYTF. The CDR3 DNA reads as TGCAGTGCCGCGCTAGGGCGAGGCGGTGGCTACACCTTC.

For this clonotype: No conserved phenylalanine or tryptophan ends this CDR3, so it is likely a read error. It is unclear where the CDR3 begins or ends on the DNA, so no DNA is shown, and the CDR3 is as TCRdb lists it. CDR3 region: CASSSGVCGDTH. The chain joins TRBV7-4 to TRBJ1-2; no DNA check was done on the table's D call, TRBD1. The CDR3 is 12 amino acids in total, end residues counted. Germline V lookup: CDR1 SGHVT, CDR2 SQSDAQ.

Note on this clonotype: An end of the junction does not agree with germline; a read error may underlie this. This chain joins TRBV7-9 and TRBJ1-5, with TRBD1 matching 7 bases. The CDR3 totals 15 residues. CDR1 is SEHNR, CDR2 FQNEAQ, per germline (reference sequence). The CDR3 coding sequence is TGTGCCAGCAGCGTCGGGACAGCCTATGGCTACACCCACCATTTT. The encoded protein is CASSVGTAYGYTHHF.

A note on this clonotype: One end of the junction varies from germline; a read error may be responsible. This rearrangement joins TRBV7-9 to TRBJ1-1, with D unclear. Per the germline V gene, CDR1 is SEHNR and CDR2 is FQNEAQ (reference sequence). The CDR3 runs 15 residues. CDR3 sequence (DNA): TGTGCCAGCAGCTTAGCGCTTAGCTGGAACGCTGAAGCTTTCTTT. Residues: CASSLALSWNAEAFF.

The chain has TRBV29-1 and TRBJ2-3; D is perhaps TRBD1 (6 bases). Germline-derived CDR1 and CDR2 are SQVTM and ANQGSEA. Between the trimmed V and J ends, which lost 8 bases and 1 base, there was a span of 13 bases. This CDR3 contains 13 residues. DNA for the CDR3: TGCAGCCTCAGGGGTGGGGGCACAGATACGCAGTATTTT. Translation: CSLRGGGTDTQYF.

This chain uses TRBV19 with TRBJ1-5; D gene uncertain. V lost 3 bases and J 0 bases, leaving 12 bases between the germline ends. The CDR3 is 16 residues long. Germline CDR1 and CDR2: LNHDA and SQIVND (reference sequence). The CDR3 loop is CASSIRREDSNQPQHF. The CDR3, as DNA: TGTGCCAGTAGTATTCGGAGGGAAGATAGCAATCAGCCCCAGCATTTT.

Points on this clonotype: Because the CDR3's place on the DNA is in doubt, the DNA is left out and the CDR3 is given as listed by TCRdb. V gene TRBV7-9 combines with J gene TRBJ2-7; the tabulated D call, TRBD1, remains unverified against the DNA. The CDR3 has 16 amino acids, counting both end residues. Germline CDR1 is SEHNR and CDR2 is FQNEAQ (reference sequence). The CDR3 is CASSFVPGALFFGQYV.